A selection of T cell receptor beta chains follows, all from one sample in a study of shared clonotypes between healthy human individuals. TCRdb keeps only in-frame clones here, not all; method: immunoSEQ multiplex PCR. The sample yields about 1 million clones, about 70% seen once. What was sequenced was memory CD4+ T cells sorted from blood. These receptors all come from a man younger than 30 in good health. The CDR3 runs from the conserved cysteine through the conserved F or W. The D gene is left open where the match is weak. The size field is filled for only some rows; it gives once, few, many or a size class.

v_call	d_call	clone_size	j_call	cdr3_aa	cdr3_nt
TRBV11-2	.	few	TRBJ1-2	CASSSSTGNYGYTF	TGTGCCAGCAGCTCGTCGACAGGCAACTATGGCTACACCTTC
TRBV10-3	.	.	TRBJ2-3	CATEIGATDTQYF	TGTGCCACCGAAATAGGGGCCACAGATACGCAGTATTTT
TRBV18	.	.	TRBJ2-2	CASSPQSGRNTGELFF	TGTGCCAGCTCACCACAGTCAGGGCGCAACACCGGGGAGCTGTTTTTT
TRBV15	.	once	TRBJ2-3	CATKKGLLTDTQYF	TGTGCCACGAAAAAGGGACTTCTCACAGATACGCAGTATTTT
TRBV6-1	.	.	TRBJ1-5	CASKGVPGGTQPQHF	TGTGCCAGCAAAGGGGTGCCGGGCGGGACTCAGCCCCAGCATTTT
TRBV29-1	TRBD2	.	TRBJ2-1	CSVESSGRYNEQFF	TGCAGCGTTGAATCTAGCGGGCGATACAATGAGCAGTTCTTC
TRBV27	TRBD1	.	TRBJ2-3	CASNRDRVGDTQYF	TGTGCCAGCAACCGGGACAGGGTAGGAGATACGCAGTATTTT
TRBV6-5	.	.	TRBJ2-7	CASGTRNEQYF	TGTGCCAGCGGGACCCGTAACGAGCAGTACTTC
TRBV18	.	.	TRBJ2-5	CASSPLETQYF	TGTGCCAGCTCACCATTGGAGACCCAGTACTTC
TRBV5-1	.	.	TRBJ2-5	CASSRPPETQYF	TGCGCCAGCAGCCGCCCCCCAGAGACCCAGTACTTC
TRBV5-4	.	.	TRBJ2-7	CASSLPGYDEQYF	TGTGCCAGCAGCTTACCAGGGTACGACGAGCAGTACTTC
TRBV4-1	.	.	TRBJ2-4	CASRRTDQNIQYF	TGCGCCAGCAGGCGGACAGACCAAAACATTCAGTACTTC
TRBV2	.	.	TRBJ2-5	CASSTSAPGETQYF	TGTGCCAGCAGTACGTCAGCCCCTGGGGAGACCCAGTACTTC
TRBV7-2	.	.	TRBJ2-6	CASSLIRVSGANVLTF	TGTGCCAGCAGCCTAATCAGGGTCTCTGGGGCCAACGTCCTGACTTTC
TRBV2	TRBD1	.	TRBJ1-6	CASRDWTGDRSPLHF	TGTGCCAGCAGGGATTGGACAGGGGACCGTTCACCCCTCCACTTT
TRBV2	.	few	TRBJ1-6	CASSKDGIPYNSPLHF	TGTGCCAGCAGTAAGGATGGGATACCCTATAATTCACCCCTCCACTTT
TRBV4-3	.	few	TRBJ1-5	CASSQDRDQPQHF	TGCGCCAGCAGCCAAGACAGAGATCAGCCCCAGCATTTT
TRBV28	.	.	TRBJ2-3	CASSPTGEADTQYF	TGTGCCAGCAGTCCTACGGGGGAGGCAGATACGCAGTATTTT
TRBV4-1	TRBD2	once	TRBJ2-7	CASSKDPPRLAVIGEQYF	TGCGCCAGCAGCAAAGACCCCCCTCGACTAGCGGTTATAGGCGAGCAGTACTTC
TRBV5-1	TRBD2	few	TRBJ2-1	CASQSGGIYNEQFF	TGCGCCAGCCAAAGCGGGGGGATCTACAATGAGCAGTTCTTC
TRBV18	TRBD1	.	TRBJ2-1	CASSPGQGVNEQFF	TGTGCCAGCTCACCGGGACAGGGAGTCAATGAGCAGTTCTTC
TRBV6-6	TRBD2	few	TRBJ2-3	CASSYRTSGTDTQYF	TGTGCCAGCAGTTACCGGACTAGCGGGACGGATACGCAGTATTTT
TRBV11-1	.	.	TRBJ2-7	CASSPRTGSYEQYF	TGTGCCAGCAGCCCCCGAACAGGTTCCTACGAGCAGTACTTC
TRBV7-9	.	few	TRBJ2-7	CASSLEQGWYEQYF	TGTGCCAGCAGCTTAGAACAGGGCTGGTACGAGCAGTACTTC
TRBV7-6	TRBD2	.	TRBJ2-3	CASSLHRSGTSTDTQYF	TGTGCCAGCAGCTTACATCGGAGCGGGACTAGCACAGATACGCAGTATTTT
TRBV28	.	.	TRBJ1-2	CASSPGVRYGYTF	TGTGCCAGCAGTCCGGGTGTACGCTATGGCTACACCTTC
TRBV6-1	TRBD1	.	TRBJ2-5	CASSGQGSTETQYF	TGTGCCAGCAGTGGACAGGGGTCAACGGAGACCCAGTACTTC
TRBV7-2	.	.	TRBJ2-5	CASSPTGVKTQYF	TGTGCCAGCAGCCCAACGGGGGTAAAGACCCAGTACTTC
TRBV6-5	.	.	TRBJ2-1	CASSYSPTPPQFF	TGTGCCAGCAGTTACTCTCCAACTCCCCCGCAGTTCTTC
TRBV5-1	.	.	TRBJ1-2	CASSLITTEGYTF	TGCGCCAGCAGCTTGATCACGACAGAGGGCTACACCTTC
TRBV10-2	.	.	TRBJ2-7	CASSESYRALLYEQYF	TGCGCCAGCAGTGAGTCATATCGCGCCCTCCTCTACGAGCAGTACTTC
TRBV7-8	.	.	TRBJ1-2	CASSLGATQPNYGYTF	TGTGCCAGCAGCTTAGGAGCCACACAACCTAACTATGGCTACACCTTC
TRBV6-1	TRBD1	.	TRBJ1-6	CASSEGPTGGSSPLHF	TGTGCCAGCAGTGAGGGACCTACAGGGGGCTCTTCACCCCTCCACTTT
TRBV7-2	TRBD1	.	TRBJ1-4	CASSPRGTGREKLFF	TGTGCCAGCAGCCCGCGGGGGACAGGGAGAGAAAAACTGTTTTTT
TRBV5-1	.	.	TRBJ1-1	CASSWGKKSTEAFF	TGCGCCAGCAGCTGGGGCAAGAAGAGCACTGAAGCTTTCTTT
TRBV19	.	.	TRBJ2-7	CASSRSWKGTYEQYF	TGTGCCAGTAGTAGATCATGGAAGGGAACCTACGAGCAGTACTTC
TRBV10-3	.	.	TRBJ1-5	CAISESRGGNQPQHF	TGTGCCATCAGTGAGTCGCGGGGGGGGAATCAGCCCCAGCATTTT
TRBV27	TRBD1	.	TRBJ1-2	CASSLGTGGRNYGYTF	TGTGCCAGCAGTTTGGGAACAGGGGGCCGAAACTATGGCTACACCTTC
TRBV18	.	.	TRBJ2-7	CASSGGKGNEQYF	TGTGCCAGCTCTGGGGGGAAGGGGAACGAGCAGTACTTC
TRBV7-2	TRBD2	.	TRBJ2-1	CASSRVAGGENEQFF	TGTGCCAGCAGCAGAGTAGCGGGAGGGGAAAATGAGCAGTTCTTC
TRBV5-4	.	once	TRBJ1-4	CASSSTTGEKLFF	TGTGCCAGCAGCTCAACGACAGGCGAAAAACTGTTTTTT
TRBV5-1	.	once	TRBJ1-6	CASSLAAGAYSPLHF	TGCGCCAGCAGCTTGGCCGCGGGGGCTTATTCACCCCTCCACTTT